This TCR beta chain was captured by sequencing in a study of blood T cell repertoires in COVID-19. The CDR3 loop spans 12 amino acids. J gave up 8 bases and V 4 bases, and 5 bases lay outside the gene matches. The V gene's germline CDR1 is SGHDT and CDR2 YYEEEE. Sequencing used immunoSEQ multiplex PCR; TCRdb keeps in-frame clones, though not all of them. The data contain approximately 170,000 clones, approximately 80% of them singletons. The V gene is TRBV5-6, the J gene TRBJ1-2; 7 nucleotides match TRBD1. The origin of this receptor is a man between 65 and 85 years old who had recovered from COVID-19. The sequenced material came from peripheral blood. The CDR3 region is CASSETGIGYTF. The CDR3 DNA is TGTGCCAGCAGCGAGACAGGGATAGGCTACACCTTC. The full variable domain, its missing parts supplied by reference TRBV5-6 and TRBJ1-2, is DAGVTQSPTHLIKTRGQQVTLRCSPKSGHDTVSWYQQALGQGPQFIFQYYEEEERQRGNFPDRFSGHQFPNYSSELNVNALLLGDSALYLCASSETGIGYTFGSGTRLTVV.